One and the same sample provided the 5 T cell receptor beta chains below, sequenced in a study of cytomegalovirus exposure and HLA in healthy donors. Primers for the PCR totalled 60 Vbeta and 13 Jbeta. Assay: immunoSEQ multiplex PCR; the TCRdb copy retains only in-frame clones and omits some. The sample lists roughly 120,000 clones; around three quarters were seen once. Input material: PBMCs. The receptors stem from a human donor in good health.

V is TRBV18 and J is TRBJ1-1, with 8 bases lining up with TRBD1. The CDR3 totals 15 residues. The V gene's germline CDR1 is KGHSH and CDR2 LQKENI. V was pared by 1 base and J by 1 base, with 2 bases of the junction left unmatched. In nucleotides, the CDR3 is TGTGCCAGCTCACCACTGACAGGGGCGAACACTGAAGCTTTCTTT. As protein: CASSPLTGANTEAFF.

The rearrangement links TRBV2 to TRBJ2-2, with 15 bases matching TRBD2. CDR3 size: 17 residues. Germline CDR1 is SNHLY and CDR2 is FYNNEI. The trim removed 7 bases at V and 4 bases at J, leaving 7 bases unmatched. Here the CDR3 reads CASKGLAGGQGTGELFF. The CDR3 DNA is TGTGCCAGCAAAGGACTAGCGGGAGGGCAAGGCACCGGGGAGCTGTTTTTT.

The V gene is TRBV30, the J gene TRBJ2-3; no reliable D call. With 2 bases removed from V and 5 bases from J, the gap between germline ends came to 11 bases. Germline CDR1 GTSNPN, CDR2 SVGIG (reference sequence). This CDR3 comprises 13 residues. CDR3 DNA sequence: TGTGCCTGGAGTAACCCCCGGAGAGATACGCAGTATTTT. It yields the protein CAWSNPRRDTQYF.

The V call is TRBV18, the J call TRBJ2-7, with 8 bases matching TRBD1. This CDR3 is 13 amino acids long. The germline V gene encodes CDR1 KGHSH and CDR2 LQKENI. V lost 6 bases to trimming and J lost 5 bases; unmatched junction nucleotides: 6. The CDR3 region has the DNA TGTGCCAGCTCCCCGACAGGGGAAAACGAGCAGTACTTC. It codes for CASSPTGENEQYF.

The chain recombines TRBV6-5 with TRBJ1-4, with a tentative D call TRBD1 (5 bases). Trimming stripped 6 bases from V and 7 bases from J, with 15 bases between. There are 14 residues in the CDR3. Germline V gene data show CDR1 as MNHEY and CDR2 as SVGAGI. CDR3: CASSNSGKGEKLFF. Written as DNA, the CDR3 is TGTGCCAGCAGCAACTCAGGGAAGGGTGAAAAACTGTTTTTT.